Listed here is a single T cell receptor (beta chain). Antigen: not known. The sample comes from a study of blood T cells in healthy people across ages. Study findings and constraints: Versus aged donors, long-lived donors had higher diversity and more naive CD4+ cells.

A sample-barcoded 5' primer and a J-beta primer mix were used in a second PCR of roughly 7 to 11 cycles. No fewer than 2.5 million CDR3-containing paired-end reads came from each sample. TCRdb itself ran the 5' RACE reads through MiXCR, one entry per CDR3 protein. The table includes 950,000 to 1,200,000 distinct CDR3 sequences, under 40% detected once. The sample consisted of blood. This TCR was sampled from a man in his late teens or twenties in good health.

CDR3 sequence: CASSLETGRAFF. The CDR3 DNA sequence: TGTGCCAGCAGTTTAGAGACAGGTCGAGCTTTCTTT. The chain links TRBV12-3 or TRBV12-4 to TRBJ1-1, with a possible D match to TRBD1 (6 bases). This CDR3 spans 12 amino acids. Trimming pared 1 base from V and 10 bases from J, leaving 10 bases between.